Here is one T cell receptor beta chain with its context. Its antigen is still unknown. No base-level quality is on record; no much larger clone is a single base apart. The treatment or condition label for this specimen denotes: in vitro stimulation with specific CMV peptide epitopes to enrich CMV-specific T cells. This sample stems from a study of T cell repertoires in cytomegalovirus infection (dated by TCRdb to the late 2010s). Turning to the overall study: Alongside well-studied HLA-B-restricted epitopes, the peptide stimulations were aimed at recently identified HLA-C-restricted CMV epitopes, whose presentation resists viral immunomodulation. Donor HLA type was relevant to the analysis, because carriage of CMV infection together with the matching HLA type was indicated by public TCR beta signatures.

Overall results and qualifications from the work: The ex vivo response was dominated by HLA-C-restricted CMV-specific TCR beta clonotypes, and the single most frequent clonotype in two of eight donors was supplied by these HLA-C-restricted clonotypes. In both this cohort and an independent cohort of approximately 350 donors, the cumulative frequency of public TCR beta family members distinguished carriers of CMV infection plus the relevant HLA type.

This sample was sequenced with an Illumina HiSeq 1500. The raw public reads went through TCRdb reprocessing: fastp at Q25, MiXCR clone calling, in-frame beta chains kept. Rows are unified per CDR3 protein, each entry keeping the most common DNA and genes. A total of 110,000 to 150,000 distinct CDR3 sequences appear in this sample, over 25% of them only once. The ten largest clonotypes hold about 56% of the sample. Taken from cysteine to phenylalanine, the CDR3 has 14 residues. Only CDR3 DNA is held: 42 bases, read in frame from base 1. V gives up 7 bases and J gives up 4 bases, and the segment between their germline ends measures 17 bases. CDR1 and CDR2 (SQVTM, ANQGSEA) derive from the germline V gene.

The sequence is built from TRBV29-1 and TRBJ2-1; the D gene is possibly TRBD1 or TRBD2, with 5 bases matching each. The sequence was collected from a human donor in good health (CMV status not recorded). Some clones in this sample may be carry-over from other donors' samples. The sample here was CD8+ T cells from cultured PBMCs, taken from culture after CMV antigen stimulation. The CDR3 protein: CSAGPGPQYNEQFF. The base sequence is TGCAGCGCCGGCCCGGGACCACAATACAATGAGCAGTTCTTC.